The next 27 T cell receptor beta chains were all read from a single sample in a study of cytomegalovirus exposure and HLA in healthy donors. Primers for the PCR totalled 60 Vbeta and 13 Jbeta. Only in-frame clones appear in the TCRdb table, and some are missing; sequencing was by immunoSEQ multiplex PCR. The table includes about 140,000 clones, about 80% detected once. Input material: PBMCs. The receptors stem from a female donor in good health and CMV-seronegative.

J is TRBJ1-5 and V is TRBV11-3, with D uncertain. Trimming took 2 bases from V and 1 from J, leaving 18 bases between them. CDR1 SGHNT and CDR2 YENEEA come from the germline V gene. The CDR3 is 18 residues long. The CDR3 loop is CASSLSARECCSNQPQHF. The CDR3 DNA is TGTGCCAGCAGCTTATCCGCGAGGGAATGCTGCAGCAATCAGCCCCAGCATTTT. Supplemented by reference TRBV11-3 and TRBJ1-5, the full variable domain reads EAGVVQSPRYKIIEKKQPVAFWCNPISGHNTLYWYLQNLGQGPELLIRYENEEAVDDSQLPKDRFSAERLKGVDSTLKIQPAELGDSAVYLCASSLSARECCSNQPQHFGDGTRLSIL.

The chain joins TRBV4-1 to TRBJ1-4; a weak D match, TRBD1 (5 bases). Germline CDR1 and CDR2: MGHRA and YSYEKL. The CDR3 consists of 17 residues. V was pared by 0 bases and J by 0 bases, with 11 bases between. This chain's CDR3 is CASSQDVGRATNEKLFF. As DNA, the CDR3 is TGCGCCAGCAGCCAAGATGTGGGGCGAGCAACTAATGAAAAACTGTTTTTT.

The rearrangement joins TRBV19 to TRBJ1-1; TRBD1 agrees at 8 bases. CDR3 length: 14 amino acids. The germline gives CDR1 LNHDA, CDR2 SQIVND (reference sequence). V dropped 5 bases and J dropped 1; count of bases not matched to a gene: 3. This chain's CDR3 is CASSSGTGNTEAFF. The CDR3 nucleotides read TGTGCCAGTAGTTCGGGGACAGGGAACACTGAAGCTTTCTTT. Supplemented by reference TRBV19 and TRBJ1-1, the full variable domain reads DGGITQSPKYLFRKEGQNVTLSCEQNLNHDAMYWYRQDPGQGLRLIYYSQIVNDFQKGDIAEGYSVSREKKESFPLTVTSAQKNPTAFYLCASSSGTGNTEAFFGQGTRLTVV.

V usage is TRBV7-2 and J usage is TRBJ2-1, with 8 positions matching TRBD2. CDR1 SGHTA and CDR2 FQGNSA come from the germline V gene. The junction had 7 bases not matched to a gene; V was cut back by 1 base and J by 5 bases. CDR3 length equals 16 residues. The CDR3 here is CASSLVARGAHNEQFF. Here the CDR3 DNA reads TGTGCCAGCAGCTTAGTGGCGCGGGGGGCTCACAATGAGCAGTTCTTC.

This clone was picked up a small number of times. This chain links TRBV2 with TRBJ1-1; TRBD1 is a possible D gene (5 bases). Trimming removed 5 bases at V and 1 base at J, with 8 bases between. Germline CDR1 reads SNHLY; CDR2 reads FYNNEI. The CDR3 contains 13 residues. The CDR3 DNA reads TGTGCCAGCAGTTGGGGCCGGAACACTGAAGCTTTCTTT. Translated, it gives CASSWGRNTEAFF.

The rearrangement links TRBV28 to TRBJ2-7, with TRBD2 identical over 8 bases. This CDR3 has 16 amino acids. The V and J ends lost 5 bases and 10 bases, in that order; junction bases with no gene match: 19. Germline CDR1 MDHEN, CDR2 SYDVKM. As DNA, the CDR3 is TGTGCCAGCAGTCCTAGTCTCGGAAGCGGGAGAAAGACACAGTACTTC. Translating it yields CASSPSLGSGRKTQYF.

This rearrangement joins TRBV7-9 to TRBJ1-2, with TRBD1 as a possible D gene (5 bases). From germline, CDR1 is SEHNR and CDR2 FQNEAQ (reference sequence). V lost 4 bases to trimming and J lost 6 bases, with 15 bases between them. CDR3 length: 14 residues. As DNA, the CDR3 is TGTGCCAGCAGCTCTCTACGGGGCGGGGATGGCTACACCTTC. Translation: CASSSLRGGDGYTF.

This clone turned up a few times. The chain links TRBV7-2 to TRBJ1-1, with 7 bases identical to TRBD1. CDR3 length: 16 residues. V was clipped by 1 base and J by 4 bases; unmatched bases: 9. Germline CDR1 reads SGHTA; CDR2 reads FQGNSA. Written as DNA, the CDR3 is TGTGCCAGCAGCTTAGTTACATTAGGGGGCCCCACTGAAGCTTTCTTT. It is translated as CASSLVTLGGPTEAFF.

The chain has TRBV15 and TRBJ1-2; D possibly corresponds to TRBD1 (5 bases). The CDR3 runs to 13 residues. The V end was cut by 1 base, the J end by 4 bases, with 7 bases between. Germline CDR1 LNHNV, CDR2 YYDKDF (reference sequence). The CDR3 spells CATSRAGVYGYTF. CDR3 DNA: TGTGCCACCAGCAGAGCGGGGGTCTATGGCTACACCTTC. Using reference TRBV15 and TRBJ1-2 for the parts outside the CDR3, the full variable domain is DAMVIQNPRYQVTQFGKPVTLSCSQTLNHNVMYWYQQKSSQAPKLLFHYYDKDFNNEADTPDNFQSRRPNTSFCFLDIRSPGLGDTAMYLCATSRAGVYGYTFGSGTRLTVV.

The J gene is TRBJ2-1, the V gene TRBV5-6, with 12 bases lining up with TRBD2. Germline values: CDR1 SGHDT, CDR2 YYEEEE. Trimming at V came to 4 bases and at J to 10 bases, leaving 9 bases not matched to a gene. This CDR3 spans 15 amino acids. CDR3 bases: TGTGCCAGCAGCCGCCTAGCGGGAGGGCTAGAAGAGCAGTTCTTC. It codes for CASSRLAGGLEEQFF.

This clone turned up a few times. The chain combines TRBV4-2 with TRBJ2-7; 7 positions agree with TRBD2. This CDR3 contains 15 residues. CDR1 and CDR2 from the germline V gene are LGHNA and YNFKEQ. V shed 2 bases, J shed 5 bases, and the junction held 9 bases outside the gene matches. The DNA for the CDR3 is TGTGCCAGCAGCCAACAGGCTCTTCGGGGGGACGAGCAGTACTTC. Translated, it gives CASSQQALRGDEQYF.

The gene calls are TRBV19 and TRBJ2-1, with TRBD1 matching over 12 bases. This CDR3 spans 16 amino acids. CDR1 LNHDA and CDR2 SQIVND come from the germline V gene (reference sequence). The V gene end was trimmed by 4 bases and the J gene end by 7 bases; junction bases not matched to a gene: 8. This chain's CDR3 is CASSTKGQGAGNEQFF. In DNA, the CDR3 is TGTGCCAGTAGTACGAAGGGACAGGGGGCTGGGAATGAGCAGTTCTTC.

V gene TRBV6-6 combines with J gene TRBJ1-1, with 8 nucleotides matching TRBD1. Germline V gives CDR1 MNHNY, CDR2 SVGAGI (reference sequence). J lost 7 bases, V lost 2 bases, and 9 bases had no gene match. The CDR3 runs 15 residues. The CDR3 sequence is CASSYGQGAKSEAFF. As DNA, the CDR3 is TGTGCCAGCAGTTACGGGCAGGGGGCAAAAAGTGAAGCTTTCTTT.

The chain is built from TRBV6-1 and TRBJ2-3, with 12 bases fitting TRBD2. CDR1 is MNHNS and CDR2 is SASEGT in the germline V gene. This CDR3 is 12 amino acids long. V dropped 7 bases and J dropped 11; count of bases not matched to a gene: 4. CDR3 nucleotides: TGTGCCAGCACCCGACTAGCGGGAGAGCAGTATTTT. Protein product: CASTRLAGEQYF.

This chain links TRBV6-6 with TRBJ1-2, with TRBD1 identical over 10 bases. V trimming: 7 bases; J trimming: 8 bases; junction bases outside the gene matches: 16. The CDR3 has 16 amino acids. Germline V gene lookup returns CDR1 MNHNY and CDR2 SVGAGI (reference sequence). In DNA, the CDR3 is TGTGCCAGCACCGTCCACTCCGGGACAGGGGTTGACGGCTACACCTTC. This codes for CASTVHSGTGVDGYTF.

The chain combines TRBV9 with TRBJ1-2; 7 bases map to TRBD1. Germline CDR1 and CDR2: SGDLS and YYNGEE. The V gene end was trimmed by 3 bases and the J gene end by 6 bases; junction bases not matched to a gene: 11. The CDR3 covers 15 residues. This CDR3 reads CASSANKGAQDGYTF. CDR3 bases: TGTGCCAGCAGCGCGAACAAGGGGGCCCAGGATGGCTACACCTTC.

This clone was picked up a small number of times. The gene calls are TRBV5-4 and TRBJ1-2, with D possibly matching TRBD1 (6 bases). In germline, CDR1 is SGHNT, CDR2 YYREEE (reference sequence). This CDR3 contains 14 residues. Between the trimmed V and J ends, which lost 3 bases and 2 bases, there was a span of 11 bases. This chain's CDR3 is CASSSTGLNYGYTF. In DNA form, the CDR3 reads TGTGCCAGCAGCTCGACAGGATTAAACTATGGCTACACCTTC.

This chain uses TRBV7-9 with TRBJ1-6; D not certain. The CDR3 has 14 residues. The V gene's germline CDR1 is SEHNR and CDR2 FQNEAQ (reference sequence). The V end was cut by 3 bases, the J end by 8 bases, with 11 bases between. The CDR3 loop is CASSFSRGDSPLHF. In DNA, the CDR3 is TGTGCCAGCAGCTTTTCCCGGGGTGATTCACCCCTCCACTTT. Combining the CDR3 with reference TRBV7-9 and TRBJ1-6 gives the whole variable domain DTGVSQNPRHKITKRGQNVTFRCDPISEHNRLYWYRQTLGQGPEFLTYFQNEAQLEKSRLLSDRFSAERPKGSFSTLEIQRTEQGDSAMYLCASSFSRGDSPLHFGNGTRLTVT.

This chain uses TRBV30 with TRBJ2-2, with D unresolved. The ends were cut back, 2 bases at V and 1 base at J, with 20 bases in the middle. Germline V gives CDR1 GTSNPN, CDR2 SVGIG (reference sequence). This CDR3 comprises 18 residues. CDR3 nucleotide sequence: TGTGCCTGGAGTCCCCTCTTGGCCGGCGGTCTGAACACCGGGGAGCTGTTTTTT. Residues: CAWSPLLAGGLNTGELFF.

The rearrangement joins TRBV7-9 to TRBJ2-2; D is possibly TRBD2 (5 bases). V lost 3 bases and J 4 bases, leaving 15 bases between the germline ends. Germline values: CDR1 SEHNR, CDR2 FQNEAQ (reference sequence). The CDR3 is 16 amino acids. The CDR3 reads CASSLRAERSTGELFF. The CDR3 region has the DNA TGTGCCAGCAGCTTGAGGGCTGAGAGAAGCACCGGGGAGCTGTTTTTT.

This rearrangement joins TRBV19 to TRBJ2-1, with 7 bases that match TRBD2. CDR3 length: 15 amino acids. After removal of 4 bases from V and 0 bases from J, the junction contained 3 bases not matched to a gene. Looked up from germline, CDR1 is LNHDA and CDR2 is SQIVND (reference sequence). The CDR3 loop is CASSTRDYSYNEQFF. In nucleotides, the CDR3 is TGTGCCAGTAGTACTAGGGACTACTCCTACAATGAGCAGTTCTTC.

This clone was seen a few times. The chain recombines TRBV4-3 with TRBJ1-1, with D perhaps matching TRBD1 (5 bases). The CDR3 contains 18 residues. Germline CDR1 LGHNA, CDR2 YSLEER. Trimming cost V 1 base and J 7 bases, with 25 bases left between them. For the CDR3, the DNA is TGCGCCAGCAGCCAAGTGAGAAGTGTATTAATAGGGGTTGTTGAAGCTTTCTTT. Its translation is CASSQVRSVLIGVVEAFF.

This sequence joins TRBV5-4 and TRBJ2-1, with D possibly TRBD2 on 6 matching bases. V was pared by 0 bases and J by 0 bases, with 10 bases between. The CDR3 is made up of 16 amino acids. In germline, CDR1 is SGHNT, CDR2 YYREEE (reference sequence). CDR3 bases: TGTGCCAGCAGCTTGGATCCCGGGAGCTCCTACAATGAGCAGTTCTTC. The encoded protein is CASSLDPGSSYNEQFF.

This chain uses TRBV30 with TRBJ1-2; 12 nucleotides match TRBD1. V lost 5 bases, J lost 4 bases, and 8 bases stayed unmatched. This CDR3 spans 15 amino acids. Germline loops: CDR1 GTSNPN, CDR2 SVGIG (reference sequence). This chain's CDR3 is CAWRDRGLSGYGYTF. CDR3 DNA: TGTGCCTGGCGGGACAGGGGGCTGTCTGGCTATGGCTACACCTTC.

The rearrangement links TRBV28 to TRBJ1-1, with TRBD1 as a possible D gene (6 bases). Germline V lookup: CDR1 MDHEN, CDR2 SYDVKM. The length of the CDR3 is 13 residues. Trimming took off 6 bases at V and 4 bases at J, with 12 bases between the two ends. For the CDR3, the DNA is TGTGCCAGCAGCACAGGGATTTTCACTGAAGCTTTCTTT. This sequence encodes CASSTGIFTEAFF.

This chain joins TRBV9 and TRBJ1-2, with 11 bases lining up with TRBD1. Germline assignment: CDR1 SGDLS and CDR2 YYNGEE. The CDR3 contains 13 residues. The ends lost 7 bases at V and 4 bases at J; junction bases unmatched: 3. CDR3 coding DNA: TGTGCCAGCGGGACAGGGGGACTCTATGGCTACACCTTC. Residues: CASGTGGLYGYTF.

For the CDR3, the DNA is TGCGCCAGCAGCCCATCCTCTAGCGGGGGGGCCCTAGGAGGAAATGAGCAGTTCTTC. As protein: CASSPSSSGGALGGNEQFF. The chain is built from TRBV4-3 and TRBJ2-1; 12 bases fit TRBD2. The CDR3 spans 19 residues. Germline lookup yields CDR1 LGHNA and CDR2 YSLEER. V was clipped by 4 bases and J by 7 bases; unmatched bases: 17.